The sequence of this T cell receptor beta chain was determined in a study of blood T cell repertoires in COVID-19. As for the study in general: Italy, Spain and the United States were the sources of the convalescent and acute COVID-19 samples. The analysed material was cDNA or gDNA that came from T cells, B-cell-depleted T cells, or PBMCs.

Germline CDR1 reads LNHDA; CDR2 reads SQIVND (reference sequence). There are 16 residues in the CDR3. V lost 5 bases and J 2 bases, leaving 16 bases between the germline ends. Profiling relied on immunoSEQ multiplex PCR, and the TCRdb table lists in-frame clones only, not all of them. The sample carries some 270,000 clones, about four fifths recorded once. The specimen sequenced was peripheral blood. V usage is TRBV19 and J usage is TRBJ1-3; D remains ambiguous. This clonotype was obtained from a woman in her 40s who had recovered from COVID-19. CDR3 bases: TGTGCCAGTAGTCACCTCCGTGGGGAGACTGGAAACACCATATATTTT. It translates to CASSHLRGETGNTIYF. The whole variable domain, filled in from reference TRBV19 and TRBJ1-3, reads DGGITQSPKYLFRKEGQNVTLSCEQNLNHDAMYWYRQDPGQGLRLIYYSQIVNDFQKGDIAEGYSVSREKKESFPLTVTSAQKNPTAFYLCASSHLRGETGNTIYFGEGSWLTVV.